The clone carrying this T cell receptor (beta chain) was recorded only once. V was cut by 1 base and J by 5 bases, with 16 bases left in between. From germline, CDR1 is SGHKS and CDR2 YYEKEE (reference sequence). The CDR3 has 15 residues. This specimen belongs to a study of T cell clones after liver transplantation. TCRdb keeps only in-frame clones here, not all; method: immunoSEQ multiplex PCR. The profile covers approximately 19,000 clones, with 75% to 85% appearing a single time and roughly 40% taken by the ten largest. The sample was CD8+ T cells from blood, taken 48 to 50 months after liver transplant. V is TRBV5-5 and J is TRBJ2-7, with no clear D. This TCR came from a human patient who received a liver transplant. A subset of T cells may come from the graft donor. The CDR3 nucleotides are TGTGCCAGCAGCTTGTGGGGATCACTGTTGGACGAGCAGTACTTC. The encoded protein is CASSLWGSLLDEQYF.